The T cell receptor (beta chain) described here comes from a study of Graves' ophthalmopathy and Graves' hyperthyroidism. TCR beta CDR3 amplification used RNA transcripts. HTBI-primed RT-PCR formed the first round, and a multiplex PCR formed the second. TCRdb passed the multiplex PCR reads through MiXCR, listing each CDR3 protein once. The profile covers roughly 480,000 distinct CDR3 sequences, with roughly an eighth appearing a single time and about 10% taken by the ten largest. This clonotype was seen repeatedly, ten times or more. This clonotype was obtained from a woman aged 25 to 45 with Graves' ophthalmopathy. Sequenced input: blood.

The CDR3 sequence: CGFPNTEAFF. The CDR3 DNA follows: TGTGGGTTTCCGAACACTGAAGCTTTCTTT. V gene TRBV28 combines with J gene TRBJ1-1; no clear D gene. Germline loops: CDR1 MDHEN, CDR2 SYDVKM. The CDR3 runs 10 residues.